Sequencing of this T cell receptor beta chain was carried out in a study of blood T cells in healthy people across ages. Concerning this clonotype itself: Antigen: not known.

Regarding the study as a whole: The lack of PBMC sorting stopped any conclusive naive versus antigen-experienced comparison. Those diversity estimates obtained from one million T cells were thought to be underestimates.

A second PCR, run for 7 to 11 cycles, used a sample-barcoded 5' primer plus a J-beta primer mix. Tags on each cDNA molecule came from a template-switch adaptor with 12 random nucleotides. MiXCR was run by TCRdb on the 5' RACE reads, yielding one entry per CDR3 protein. The table lists 550,000 to 600,000 distinct CDR3 sequences, about 26% of them singletons. Sample: blood. The clonotype originates from a woman in her 70s in good health.

CDR3 in DNA: TGTGCCAGCAGGAGGTCCGGGGAAAAACTGTTTTTT. Protein product: CASRRSGEKLFF. The chain has TRBV6-2 or TRBV6-3 and TRBJ1-4; D remains ambiguous. The V and J ends lost 6 bases and 8 bases respectively, with 10 bases between them. CDR1 and CDR2 (germline): MNHEY, SVGEGT. The CDR3 loop spans 12 amino acids.